Reported below is one TCR beta chain. Its antigen is unidentified. Deletions cut 5 bases from V and 5 bases from J, with 13 bases between. Germline values: CDR1 SGHTA, CDR2 FQGNSA. The CDR3 is made up of 14 amino acids. Here immunoSEQ multiplex PCR was the method, and the copy in TCRdb shows in-frame clones only, minus some. The repertoire holds about 34,000 clones, with approximately 80% as singletons. The sample originates from a study of T cell responses to AZD1222 COVID-19 vaccine. Study-wide points: Two AZD1222 doses significantly raised spike-specific TCR breadth and depth over controls. Just a handful of AZD1222 recipients tested seropositive at baseline. A mostly white British donor set with more females was recruited, and clonal diversity was possibly underestimated.

The sequence came from an adult who received the AZD1222 COVID-19 vaccine. Material: peripheral blood, obtained 28 days after the second AZD1222 dose. This rearrangement joins TRBV7-2 to TRBJ2-1; D tentatively reads TRBD1 or TRBD2 (5 bases each). The CDR3: CASSPGPYNNEQFF. CDR3 DNA: TGTGCCAGCAGCCCGGGACCCTACAACAATGAGCAGTTCTTC.